These T cell receptor beta chains were read from a single sample in a study of cytotoxic CD8 clonotypes in ibrutinib-treated CLL. Clones were read by immunoSEQ multiplex PCR, and TCRdb kept only the in-frame ones, dropping some. The sample includes roughly 220,000 clones, about four fifths of them seen just once. The sequencing used PBMCs, collected after 12 months of ibrutinib treatment. The receptor set was obtained from a human donor with chronic lymphocytic leukemia. Each CDR3 is given with its conserved first and last residue. D genes are given only for firm matches. Only some rows state a clone size, as once, few, many or a class for expanded clones.

V gene	clone size	J gene	D gene	CDR3 protein	CDR3 DNA
TRBV9	-	TRBJ1-6	-	CASSPSPLHF	TGTGCCAGCAGCCCGTCACCCCTCCACTTT
TRBV27	-	TRBJ2-2	-	CASTHTLTTWGPGELFF	TGTGCCAGCACCCATACACTAACAACGTGGGGGCCCGGGGAGCTGTTTTTT
TRBV23-1	few	TRBJ2-2	-	CASSRYREINLRKNTGELFF	TGCGCCAGCAGCCGATACAGGGAAATAAACCTTCGAAAGAACACCGGGGAGCTGTTTTTT
TRBV7-8	few	TRBJ1-6	TRBD1	CASSITTGTGSSPLHF	TGTGCCAGCAGTATAACTACCGGGACAGGGAGCTCACCCCTCCACTTT
TRBV6-1	once	TRBJ2-1	-	CASSEFPPPNSNEQFF	TGTGCCAGCAGTGAGTTCCCCCCCCCTAATTCGAATGAGCAGTTCTTC
TRBV5-1	-	TRBJ2-7	TRBD1	CASSSGQGGYEQYF	TGCGCCAGCAGCTCCGGACAGGGAGGCTACGAGCAGTACTTC
TRBV19	-	TRBJ1-1	-	CASSTATDLEAFF	TGTGCCAGTAGTACCGCCACAGACCTTGAAGCTTTCTTT
TRBV7-2	once	TRBJ1-2	-	CASSAQLGGGYTF	TGTGCCAGCAGCGCCCAGCTTGGGGGTGGCTACACCTTC
TRBV12-5	-	TRBJ2-3	TRBD2	CASGQTLTSGGRGDTQYF	TGTGCTAGTGGTCAAACCCTGACTAGCGGGGGGCGTGGAGATACGCAGTATTTT
TRBV5-8	-	TRBJ2-5	TRBD1	CASSLEAGGETQYF	TGTGCCAGCAGCTTGGAGGCAGGGGGAGAGACCCAGTACTTC
TRBV30	-	TRBJ1-2	-	CAWGTGSYGYTF	TGTGCCTGGGGTACAGGGTCGTATGGCTACACCTTC
TRBV2	few	TRBJ2-7	-	CAARGYEQYF	TGTGCGGCGCGTGGCTACGAGCAGTACTTC
TRBV10-1	-	TRBJ1-1	TRBD1	CASSRQGLGTEAFF	TGCGCCAGCAGCCGACAGGGTTTGGGGACTGAAGCTTTCTTT
TRBV23-1	-	TRBJ2-7	-	CATSSSYEQYF	TGCGCCACCTCGAGCTCCTACGAGCAGTACTTC
TRBV20-1	-	TRBJ2-1	-	CSATLEQFF	TGCAGTGCTACGCTTGAGCAGTTCTTC
TRBV19	-	TRBJ1-5	-	CASWEGSSQSQPQHF	TGTGCCAGCTGGGAAGGCTCTAGTCAGAGTCAGCCCCAGCATTTT
TRBV18	-	TRBJ1-2	-	CASRTGENNYGYTF	TGTGCCAGTCGCACGGGGGAGAATAACTATGGCTACACCTTC
TRBV2	-	TRBJ1-2	TRBD1	CASSTQGGYGYTF	TGTGCCAGCAGCACGCAGGGGGGCTATGGCTACACCTTC
TRBV4-1	-	TRBJ2-3	TRBD2	CASSQGTSGGANTDTQYF	TGCGCCAGCAGCCAGGGGACTAGCGGGGGGGCAAACACAGATACGCAGTATTTT
TRBV6-1	-	TRBJ1-5	-	CASRITGTTQPQHF	TGTGCCAGCAGGATAACAGGGACGACGCAGCCCCAGCATTTT
TRBV6-1	-	TRBJ1-4	-	CASQQGEASEKLFF	TGTGCCAGTCAACAGGGTGAAGCAAGTGAAAAACTGTTTTTT
TRBV25-1	-	TRBJ2-7	-	CASSEHPGVYEQYF	TGTGCCAGCAGTGAACATCCGGGAGTCTACGAGCAGTACTTC
TRBV2	-	TRBJ1-6	-	CASSLNLPGNSPLHF	TGTGCCAGCAGTCTGAACCTTCCAGGGAATTCACCCCTCCACTTT
TRBV10-3	-	TRBJ2-1	-	CAITLGPSYNEQFF	TGTGCCATCACCCTAGGACCATCCTACAATGAGCAGTTCTTC